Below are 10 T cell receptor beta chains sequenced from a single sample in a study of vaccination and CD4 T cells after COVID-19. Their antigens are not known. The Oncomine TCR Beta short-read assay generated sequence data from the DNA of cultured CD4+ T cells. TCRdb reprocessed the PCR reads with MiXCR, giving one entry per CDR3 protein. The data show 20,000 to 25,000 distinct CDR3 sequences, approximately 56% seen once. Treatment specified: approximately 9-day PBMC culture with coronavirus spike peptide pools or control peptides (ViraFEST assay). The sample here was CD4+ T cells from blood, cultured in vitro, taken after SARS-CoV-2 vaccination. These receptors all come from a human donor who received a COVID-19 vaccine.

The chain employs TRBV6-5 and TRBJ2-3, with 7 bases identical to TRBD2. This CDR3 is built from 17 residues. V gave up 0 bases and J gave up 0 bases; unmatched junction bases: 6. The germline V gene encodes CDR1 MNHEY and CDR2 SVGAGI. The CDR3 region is CASSYSNRGVSTDTQYF. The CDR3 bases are TGTGCCAGCAGTTACTCGAACCGGGGGGTCAGCACAGATACGCAGTATTTT.

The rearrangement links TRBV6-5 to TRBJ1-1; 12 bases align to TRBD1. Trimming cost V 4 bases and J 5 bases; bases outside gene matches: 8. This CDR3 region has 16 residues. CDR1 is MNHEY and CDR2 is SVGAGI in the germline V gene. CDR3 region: CASSFRDRGLKTEAFF. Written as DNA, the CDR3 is TGTGCCAGCAGTTTCCGGGACAGGGGGCTCAAGACTGAAGCTTTCTTT.

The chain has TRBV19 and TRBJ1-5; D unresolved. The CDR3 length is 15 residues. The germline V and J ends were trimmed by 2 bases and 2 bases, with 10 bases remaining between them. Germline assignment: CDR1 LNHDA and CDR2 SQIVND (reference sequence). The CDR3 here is CASSIQRQGNQPQHF. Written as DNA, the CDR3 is TGTGCCAGTAGTATACAGCGGCAGGGCAATCAGCCCCAGCATTTT.

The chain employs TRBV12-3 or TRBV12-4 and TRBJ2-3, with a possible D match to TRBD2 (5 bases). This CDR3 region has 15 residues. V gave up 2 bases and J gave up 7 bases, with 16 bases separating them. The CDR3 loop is CASSLPGTRRYTQYF. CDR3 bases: TGTGCCAGCAGTTTACCGGGTACCAGGAGGTATACGCAGTATTTT.

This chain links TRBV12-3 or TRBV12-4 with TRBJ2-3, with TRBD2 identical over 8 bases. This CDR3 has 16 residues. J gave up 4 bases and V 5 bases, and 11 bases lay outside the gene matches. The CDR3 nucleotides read TGTGCCAGCAGTCCCCGGGGGGGCGCGAGGGCAGATACGCAGTATTTT. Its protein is CASSPRGGARADTQYF.

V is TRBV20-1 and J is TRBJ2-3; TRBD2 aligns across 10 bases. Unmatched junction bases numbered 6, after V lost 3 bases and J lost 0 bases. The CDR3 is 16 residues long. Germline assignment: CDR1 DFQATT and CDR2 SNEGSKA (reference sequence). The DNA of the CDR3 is TGCAGTGCTAGCGGGCTAGCGGGGGCTAGCACAGATACGCAGTATTTT. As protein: CSASGLAGASTDTQYF.

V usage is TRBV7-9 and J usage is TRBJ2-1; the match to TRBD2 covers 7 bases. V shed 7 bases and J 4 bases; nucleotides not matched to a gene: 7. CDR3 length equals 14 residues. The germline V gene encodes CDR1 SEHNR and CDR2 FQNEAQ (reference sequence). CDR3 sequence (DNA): TGTGCCAGCACCCAAGGACTAGTGTACAATGAGCAGTTCTTC. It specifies CASTQGLVYNEQFF.

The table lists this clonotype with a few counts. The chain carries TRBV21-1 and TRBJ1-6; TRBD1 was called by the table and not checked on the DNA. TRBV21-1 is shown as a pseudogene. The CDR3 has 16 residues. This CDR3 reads CASSRGRGDNNSPLHF. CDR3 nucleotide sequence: TGTGCCAGCAGCAGGGGCAGGGGTGACAATAATTCACCCCTCCACTTT.

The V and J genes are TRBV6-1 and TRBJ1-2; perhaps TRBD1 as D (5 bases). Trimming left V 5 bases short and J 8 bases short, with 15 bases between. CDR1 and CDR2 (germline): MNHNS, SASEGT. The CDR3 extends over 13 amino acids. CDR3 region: CASSTWAGKGYTF. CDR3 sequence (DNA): TGTGCCAGCAGTACGTGGGCAGGGAAGGGCTACACCTTC.

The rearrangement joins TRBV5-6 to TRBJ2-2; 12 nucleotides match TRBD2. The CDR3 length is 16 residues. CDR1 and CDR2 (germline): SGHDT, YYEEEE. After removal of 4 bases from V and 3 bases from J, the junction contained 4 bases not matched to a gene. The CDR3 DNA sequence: TGTGCCAGCAGCCGACGACTAGCGGGGGACACCGGGGAGCTGTTTTTT. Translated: CASSRRLAGDTGELFF.